This TCR beta chain was identified during a study of cytomegalovirus exposure and HLA in healthy donors (dated by TCRdb to about 2017). Background for the entire study: An earlier analysis of several hundred of the donors reported under 300 Gb of sequence data and roughly 120 million unique TCR beta sequences obtained from about 179 million T cells. To predict cytomegalovirus infection status, the study combined high-throughput TCR immunosequencing, statistical association of individual TCRs with disease status, and machine learning. Both class I and class II loci were covered by HLA typing, at four-digit resolution. In a later analysis, previously published TCR beta repertoires from about 670 donors were re-analyzed and high-resolution HLA genotyping was added so that TCR occurrence patterns could be studied. The study aimed to test whether signatures of past pathogen exposure could be identified by cataloging public T cell receptors. About 320 gigabases of sequencing data and roughly 90 million unique TCR sequences were included in an early release covering under 650 HLA-typed donors. Typing coverage differed by locus: A, B, C, DRB1 and DQB1 were typed in about 629-640 donors, DQA1 in 522, DPA1 in over 600, and DPB1 in roughly 470. To decide whether each TCR beta V gene segment behaved as functional or pseudogenic, an earlier analysis of fewer than 750 of the donors relied on high-throughput TCR beta sequencing. Besides the first cohort of about 730 subjects, a separate validation cohort made up of roughly 130 different subjects was used. Donor age, sex, ethnicity and CMV serostatus were collected together with the repertoire data. Because of strong linkage in the cohort, four to six DR-DQ haplotypes were treated as single units for association and clustering. In a later genetic analysis, genome-wide SNP genotypes for 398 of the 666 donors were used, and that subset was treated as a discovery cohort. The later analysis used no new phenotypic data to find candidate immune exposures, relying instead on TCR beta sequences and their occurrence across donors. Using immunosequencing, the study profiled T cell repertoires from fewer than 700 subjects and related those repertoires to cytomegalovirus serostatus. Among the roughly 400 genotyped donors, approximately 81% belonged to the genetic ancestry cluster associated with self-reported Caucasian donors. Among about 410 genotyped donors of the cohort, an average of approximately 240,000 unique TCR beta nucleotide sequences was sequenced per donor, of which 15% to 20% were non-productive. All discovery cohort repertoires had been generated using a single sequencing platform.

Study-level results and caveats: In this cohort, only TCR beta chains were sequenced, and detectable features were limited by the absence of alpha or paired-chain data. A further reported finding was that TCR beta sequences accurately predicted the HLA-A and HLA-B alleles for most subjects in the first cohort. While some public TCRs were present in many individuals, most TCR sequences turned up only very rarely across donors. A cluster of highly shared sequence variants was judged likely to be a technical artifact of the sequencing pipeline. In both the original and validation cohorts, the classifier was reported to diagnose cytomegalovirus status with high specificity and sensitivity. An earlier analysis of 587 of the donors showed that most TCR beta V segments appeared in productive rearrangements either about 90% or about 30% of the time, which broadly matched IMGT annotations. Correlated functional status among segregating V segments might be attributable to linkage disequilibrium, but an unknown experimental factor could not be ruled out. At a false discovery rate of 0.05, a later analysis linked 15,000 to 20,000 TCR beta sequences to specific HLA alleles. A later genetic analysis reported fewer N-insertions in productive TCRs among donors in an Asian-associated ancestry cluster than the roughly 700-donor mean. According to the authors, the approach could potentially be generalized to other disease states and immunological phenotypes. According to a later analysis, most CMV-associated TCR beta chains appeared to be HLA-restricted, and the HLA associations seemed to be driven largely by CMV exposure. The only immune exposure information available for the cohort was CMV serostatus. Some IMGT-functional V segments, including TRBV6-2 and TRBV6-3, could not be told apart with the 87-base-pair reads, so those segments were excluded. Assigning TCR associations to individual alleles was difficult when HLA alleles, especially DR and DQ, strongly co-occurred. Sequencing depth was assumed to be roughly uniform across donors in the presence/absence analyses, though that assumption may not hold. Because counts were too low, 15 to 20 rarely observed V segments, including chromosome 9 orphons, were excluded from the earlier analysis of fewer than 650 of the donors. In a later analysis, HLA-associated TCR beta chains showed more clonal expansion and lower generation probabilities than non-associated chains that were equally common. According to a later analysis, TCR association rates differed among HLA loci, with DRB1 alleles showing the most associated TCRs and HLA-C alleles showing the fewest. A total of fewer than 200 TCR beta chains were listed by the study as associated with cytomegalovirus. HLA typing was unavailable for some donors at each locus, so association tests used only the typed subset. Three of the identified cytomegalovirus-associated TCR beta chains were confirmed in vitro to be specific for cytomegalovirus antigens. Several of the top co-occurrence clusters appeared to be linked to parvovirus B19, influenza, CMV and Epstein-Barr virus, according to a later analysis. In a later genetic analysis, a missense DCLRE1C variant was associated with V-gene and J-gene trimming of TCR beta chains, and the association was replicated in an independent cohort.

The cohort consisted of 650 to 850 healthy bone marrow donors. All cohort members were sampled while nominally healthy, although unrecorded immune exposures were likely present. The donor tested CMV seropositive, placing the donor among the 290 or so seropositive members of the cohort. A peripheral blood sample was provided by each donor, and peripheral blood mononuclear cells were used for TCR beta sequencing. The Qiagen DNeasy Blood Extraction Kit was used to extract genomic DNA from the blood cell samples. V sheds 5 bases and J sheds 5 bases, leaving 16 bases between their ends. CDR1 ENHRY and CDR2 SYGVKD were looked up in the germline V gene. Inclusive of the bounding cysteine and phenylalanine, the CDR3 is 15 residues long. The read is trimmed to its CDR3 DNA, 45 bases read in frame from base 1. To prepare the library, the immunoSEQ multiplex PCR assay was applied. For the multiplex PCR, a mixture combining 60 forward primers for TCR Vbeta segments and 13 reverse primers for TCR Jbeta segments was used. The CDR3 region of rearranged TCR beta genes was amplified from genomic DNA with a multiplex PCR assay. Amplified TCR beta libraries were sequenced as 87-base-pair reads on the Illumina HiSeq System. Turning to the authors' computational methods: A later analysis tallied tens of millions of unique TCR beta chains across the 666 repertoires, and approximately 9.9 million of those chains were shared by two or more donors. To remove PCR and sequencing errors, raw reads were error-corrected and collapsed into unique sequences using a nearest-neighbor algorithm that merged closely related sequences. Alignment of CDR3 sequences to IMGT reference sequences was used to assign V, D and J gene segments. For a sequence to be retained, a match of at least six nucleotides to both a V gene segment and a J gene segment was required. Rearrangements were called productive when the CDR3 lacked stop codons and stayed in frame with V and J; all others were non-productive. Following IMGT convention, CDR3 was defined as the stretch from the second conserved V-encoded cysteine up to the conserved J-encoded phenylalanine. The earlier analysis of 500 to 650 of the donors excluded any sequence lacking an unambiguous match to a single V gene segment. In an earlier analysis of approximately 590 of the donors, V segments were called functional above 56.7% productive rearrangements and were called segregating when the between-donor standard deviation exceeded 5%. A statistical classification framework was built to diagnose cytomegalovirus status from the catalog of TCR beta chain sequences. In a later analysis, TCR nucleotide sequences were compared against IMGT/GENE-DB human TR gene sequences so that V and J genes could be assigned. Using the TCRdist pipeline, a later analysis assigned CDR3 sequences along with most-parsimonious VDJ recombination scenarios. A later analysis defined each TCR beta chain by its CDR3 amino acid sequence plus V-gene family, and excluded reads lacking a unique V-gene family. To address suspected cross-contamination and a sequencing artifact, a later analysis removed several hundred highly shared, low-generation-probability nucleotide sequences. For each public chain, a later analysis derived a clonal expansion index from normalized ranks of inferred template counts within each repertoire. In a later analysis, generation probabilities were computed using a VDJ recombination model fitted to out-of-frame rearrangements, and the results were checked against IGoR. A later analysis scored TCR-TCR, TCR-HLA and TCR-CMV co-occurrence with hypergeometric tests, applying a repertoire-size bias correction to TCR pairs. In a later analysis, false discovery rates were estimated by permuting HLA or CMV assignments 20 times. In a later analysis, co-occurring TCRs were grouped with DBSCAN, and TCRdist sequence similarity was added when clustering was performed within HLA-allele-positive subsets. For co-occurrence clustering, repertoires with fewer than 30,000 or more than 120,000 public chains were excluded, along with about five repertoires with anomalous nucleotide sharing. TCRdb carries this immuneACCESS record with in-frame sequences only. Its versions omit some clonotypes, under half of them owing to an unresolved V gene in the studies checked, with the rest unexplained. That table is the source of V, J and clone size, and D and trimming were worked out from the DNA. The sample profile shows 170,000 or so clones; almost 85% of them were found once. 4.5% to 5.5% of the sample is held by the ten biggest clonotypes.

Comments on this clone: No cognate antigen has been identified for it. No base quality information exists; no much larger clone differs at one position.

The source material was PBMCs. Here the chain combines TRBV10-3 and TRBJ2-4, and TRBD1 may be the D gene, going by 5 matching bases. The source is a girl between 5 and 17 years old in good health and CMV-seropositive. The nucleotide sequence is TGTGCCATCAGTAAGGCGCAGGGTACTGAAAACATTCAGTACTTC. It translates as CAISKAQGTENIQYF.